One sample yielded the 23 T cell receptor beta chains listed below, sequenced in a study of tumor-infiltrating lymphocytes in localized non-small cell lung cancer. Produced via immunoSEQ multiplex PCR; TCRdb's table is partial and in-frame only. The sample includes thousands of clones, about 67% seen only once; the top ten take 30%. Source material: lung tumor tissue. These TCRs come from a human donor with non-small cell lung cancer.

This chain uses TRBV2 with TRBJ2-5; 7 nucleotides align to TRBD1. Germline CDR1 is SNHLY and CDR2 is FYNNEI. The CDR3 has 14 residues. V lost 6 bases to trimming and J lost 6 bases; unmatched junction nucleotides: 10. The CDR3, as DNA: TGTGCCAGCAGAATAAATACGGACAGGAAGACCCAGTACTTC. This encodes CASRINTDRKTQYF.

V and J are TRBV13 and TRBJ2-2; weak D call: TRBD2 (7 bases). The germline V and J ends were trimmed by 4 bases and 0 bases, with 12 bases remaining between them. This CDR3 region has 16 residues. CDR1 PRHDT and CDR2 FYEKMQ come from the germline V gene (reference sequence). The CDR3 protein is CASSSGGRANTGELFF. The DNA for the CDR3 is TGTGCCAGCAGCTCGGGGGGCCGCGCGAACACCGGGGAGCTGTTTTTT.

The chain combines TRBV6-6 with TRBJ2-1; D is unresolved. The CDR3 totals 12 residues. The V gene's germline CDR1 is MNHNY and CDR2 SVGAGI (reference sequence). V was shortened by 8 bases and J by 2 bases, with 7 bases between the two germline ends. CDR3 sequence (DNA): TGTGCCAGCGTAGGGCCCTACAATGAGCAGTTCTTC. Protein product: CASVGPYNEQFF.

Only one count was recorded for this clone. V and J are TRBV28 and TRBJ1-2; D unclear. CDR1 is MDHEN and CDR2 is SYDVKM in the germline V gene. V lost 2 bases and J 2 bases, leaving 9 bases between the germline ends. The CDR3 has 14 residues. Here the CDR3 DNA reads TGTGCCAGCAGTTTACAAAGGGCGAACTATGGCTACACCTTC. Translating it yields CASSLQRANYGYTF.

The chain links TRBV10-3 to TRBJ1-1; TRBD1 matches 9 bases. The germline CDR1 and CDR2 sequences are ENHRY and SYGVKD. The CDR3 spans 14 residues. V dropped 6 bases and J dropped 6; count of bases not matched to a gene: 8. The CDR3 loop reads CAISLQGAGAEAFF. The CDR3 bases are TGTGCCATCAGCCTACAGGGGGCTGGGGCTGAAGCTTTCTTT.

This clone was found a few times. The chain combines TRBV4-3 with TRBJ2-3; 11 nucleotides agree with TRBD2. V trimming: 3 bases; J trimming: 4 bases; junction bases outside the gene matches: 9. The CDR3 sequence is 17 residues long. Germline V gene data show CDR1 as LGHNA and CDR2 as YSLEER. DNA of the CDR3: TGCGCCAGCAGCCATGTATTTAGCGGGGGGGACCCAGATACGCAGTATTTT. It codes for CASSHVFSGGDPDTQYF.

The V and J genes are TRBV18 and TRBJ1-5; possibly TRBD1 for D (5 bases). This CDR3 has 16 amino acids. V was trimmed by 3 bases and J by 5 bases, leaving 17 bases between them. CDR1 and CDR2 from the germline V gene are KGHSH and LQKENI. The DNA for the CDR3 is TGTGCCAGCTCACCCTCCGTCGGGGGGTTCGATCAGCCCCAGCATTTT. This codes for CASSPSVGGFDQPQHF.

This chain links TRBV7-3 with TRBJ2-7; D possibly corresponds to TRBD2 (6 bases). The V gene lost 3 bases and the J gene lost 6 bases, with 15 bases spanning the gap. The length of the CDR3 is 14 residues. The germline V gene encodes CDR1 SGHTA and CDR2 FQGTGA. CDR3 in DNA: TGTGCCAGCAGCTTTGGAGGGGAAAGCTCCGAGCAGTACTTC. Amino acid sequence: CASSFGGESSEQYF.

This chain connects TRBV7-2 to TRBJ2-7; 8 positions match TRBD2. The J segment lost 4 bases and the V segment lost 7 bases, leaving 9 bases of the junction unmatched. Germline V gene lookup returns CDR1 SGHTA and CDR2 FQGNSA. The CDR3 consists of 14 residues. CDR3 in DNA: TGTGCCAGCACGAGGAGGACTAGCAAGTACGAGCAGTACTTC. Amino acid sequence: CASTRRTSKYEQYF.

V is TRBV9 and J is TRBJ2-5; TRBD2 matches at 11 bases. The junction had 8 bases not matched to a gene; V was cut back by 0 bases and J by 4 bases. CDR1 and CDR2 (germline): SGDLS, YYNGEE. The CDR3 is 17 residues long. The CDR3 region is CASSVAPVAGGRETQYF. The CDR3 DNA sequence: TGTGCCAGCAGCGTAGCGCCGGTAGCGGGGGGGCGAGAGACCCAGTACTTC.

The V and J genes are TRBV2 and TRBJ1-1; a weak D match, TRBD1 (5 bases). Looked up from germline, CDR1 is SNHLY and CDR2 is FYNNEI. The CDR3 is made up of 12 amino acids. V was cut by 6 bases and J by 4 bases, with 9 bases left in between. Here the CDR3 DNA reads TGTGCCAGCAGGAGACAGTCCACTGAAGCTTTCTTT. Amino acids: CASRRQSTEAFF.

The chain joins TRBV11-1 to TRBJ1-4; D might be TRBD1 (5 bases). Germline V lookup: CDR1 SGHAT, CDR2 FQDESV (reference sequence). V was trimmed by 8 bases and J by 7 bases, leaving 11 bases between them. CDR3 size: 12 residues. The CDR3 nucleotides read TGTGCCAGCTCACAGGAACGTGAAAAACTGTTTTTT. Its translation is CASSQEREKLFF. Using reference TRBV11-1 and TRBJ1-4 for the parts outside the CDR3, the full variable domain is EAEVAQSPRYKITEKSQAVAFWCDPISGHATLYWYRQILGQGPELLVQFQDESVVDDSQLPKDRFSAERLKGVDSTLKIQPAELGDSAMYLCASSQEREKLFFGSGTQLSVL.

The rearrangement links TRBV5-1 to TRBJ2-7, with 7 bases matching TRBD1. J gave up 3 bases and V 4 bases, and 4 bases lay outside the gene matches. CDR3 length: 13 amino acids. The V gene's germline CDR1 is SGHRS and CDR2 YFSETQ. CDR3 loop: CASSVSGGYEQYF. The CDR3 DNA sequence: TGCGCCAGCAGCGTTTCAGGGGGCTACGAGCAGTACTTC. The full variable domain, its missing parts supplied by reference TRBV5-1 and TRBJ2-7, is KAGVTQTPRYLIKTRGQQVTLSCSPISGHRSVSWYQQTPGQGLQFLFEYFSETQRNKGNFPGRFSGRQFSNSRSEMNVSTLELGDSALYLCASSVSGGYEQYFGPGTRLTVT.

The V call is TRBV5-6, the J call TRBJ2-2, with D uncertain. The germline V gene has CDR1 SGHDT and CDR2 YYEEEE. The CDR3 sequence is 12 residues long. The V gene lost 6 bases and the J gene lost 7 bases, with 10 bases spanning the gap. The CDR3 sequence is CASTVPSGELFF. The CDR3 bases are TGTGCCAGCACCGTCCCAAGCGGGGAGCTGTTTTTT. The variable domain in full, with the rest retrieved from reference TRBV5-6 and TRBJ2-2, is DAGVTQSPTHLIKTRGQQVTLRCSPKSGHDTVSWYQQALGQGPQFIFQYYEEEERQRGNFPDRFSGHQFPNYSSELNVNALLLGDSALYLCASTVPSGELFFGEGSRLTVL.

The chain couples TRBV7-3 to TRBJ2-3; 7 bases fit TRBD2. CDR3 length equals 13 residues. Trimming cost V 4 bases and J 6 bases; bases outside gene matches: 4. Germline lookup yields CDR1 SGHTA and CDR2 FQGTGA. The CDR3: CASSSSGEDTQYF. The CDR3 DNA is TGTGCCAGCAGCTCCAGCGGGGAGGATACGCAGTATTTT.

This chain joins TRBV6-1 and TRBJ1-5; D unclear. Germline CDR1 is MNHNS and CDR2 is SASEGT. V shed 2 bases and J shed 2 bases, with 7 bases lying between them. CDR3 size: 14 residues. This chain's CDR3 is CASSERSGNQPQHF. Written as DNA, the CDR3 is TGTGCCAGCAGTGAAAGGTCGGGCAATCAGCCCCAGCATTTT.

This rearrangement joins TRBV14 to TRBJ1-4; D unresolved. CDR1 is SGHDN, CDR2 FVKESK, per germline. The V end lost 0 bases, the J end lost 10 bases, and 6 bases lay between the germline ends. This CDR3 is 12 amino acids long. CDR3 DNA: TGTGCCAGCAGCCAAGAAGGGTTAAAACTGTTTTTT. It is translated as CASSQEGLKLFF.

V and J are TRBV19 and TRBJ1-2; 10 bases line up with TRBD1. Germline CDR1 reads LNHDA; CDR2 reads SQIVND (reference sequence). V was clipped by 7 bases and J by 2 bases; unmatched bases: 10. This CDR3 region has 16 residues. CDR3 DNA: TGTGCCAGTACCATCGGGACAGGGGCGGTGAACTATGGCTACACCTTC. Translated, it gives CASTIGTGAVNYGYTF.

J is TRBJ1-1 and V is TRBV6-1; tentatively, D is TRBD1 (5 bases). Trimming pared 0 bases from V and 0 bases from J, leaving 11 bases between. Germline V lookup: CDR1 MNHNS, CDR2 SASEGT. This CDR3 is built from 16 residues. CDR3 sequence (DNA): TGTGCCAGCAGTGAAGCGAGAGGGACGGTGAACACTGAAGCTTTCTTT. Protein product: CASSEARGTVNTEAFF.

The chain has TRBV5-4 and TRBJ2-3; tentative D call: TRBD1 (5 bases). The V gene lost 2 bases and the J gene lost 2 bases, with 9 bases spanning the gap. Germline lookup yields CDR1 SGHNT and CDR2 YYREEE (reference sequence). The CDR3 spans 14 residues. In DNA form, the CDR3 reads TGTGCCAGCAGCTTCATGGGGCCCACAGATACGCAGTATTTT. Translation gives CASSFMGPTDTQYF.

This clone showed up just a few times. The chain has TRBV4-1 and TRBJ2-3, with D possibly TRBD2 on 5 matching bases. The CDR3 sequence is 14 residues long. V lost 4 bases and J 0 bases, leaving 8 bases between the germline ends. Germline-derived CDR1 and CDR2 are MGHRA and YSYEKL. CDR3 amino acids: CASSLRTSTDTQYF. The CDR3 DNA reads as TGCGCCAGCAGCCTCCGGACTAGCACAGATACGCAGTATTTT.

This rearrangement joins TRBV5-1 to TRBJ2-7; 10 bases fit TRBD2. The germline CDR1 and CDR2 sequences are SGHRS and YFSETQ. The V and J ends lost 0 bases and 7 bases, in that order; junction bases with no gene match: 4. The CDR3 length is 14 residues. The CDR3 coding sequence is TGCGCCAGCAGCTTGGCAGCGGGGGGGAGAGAGCAGTACTTC. It codes for CASSLAAGGREQYF. The entire variable domain, with the rest obtained from reference TRBV5-1 and TRBJ2-7, is as follows: KAGVTQTPRYLIKTRGQQVTLSCSPISGHRSVSWYQQTPGQGLQFLFEYFSETQRNKGNFPGRFSGRQFSNSRSEMNVSTLELGDSALYLCASSLAAGGREQYFGPGTRLTVT.

V gene TRBV21-1 combines with J gene TRBJ2-6; the table assigns TRBD1, which was not confirmed against the DNA. TRBV21-1 is classified as a pseudogene. CDR3 size: 20 residues. The chain's CDR3 is CASSKDQGTGKRSGANVLTF. The CDR3 bases are TGTGCCAGCAGCAAAGATCAGGGGACAGGGAAACGCTCTGGGGCCAACGTCCTGACTTTC.